A single sample is the source of the 17 T cell receptor beta chains below, sequenced in a study of shared clonotypes between healthy human individuals. Naive CD8 cells, CD45RO-negative and positively selected for CCR7, excluded terminally differentiated effector memory CD45RA+ cells. Repertoires were generated with immunoSEQ multiplex PCR, while TCRdb's copy carries only in-frame clones and drops some. This sample has approximately 1.9 million clones, with 85% to 95% found just once. Sample: naive CD8+ T cells from PBMCs. The receptors stem from a man between 18 and 35 years old in good health. Some clones in this sample may be carry-over from other donors' samples.

The rearrangement uses TRBV15 and TRBJ2-3; no reliable D call. The germline gives CDR1 LNHNV, CDR2 YYDKDF (reference sequence). This CDR3 region has 16 residues. V was pared by 5 bases and J by 2 bases, with 17 bases between. The CDR3 sequence is CATSRTTGLITDTQYF. The CDR3 DNA is TGTGCCACCAGCCGTACCACCGGGCTAATCACAGATACGCAGTATTTT.

Comment on this clone: The sample carries other DNA sequences with the same CDR3. This chain joins TRBV18 and TRBJ2-3, with 7 bases lining up with TRBD1. The CDR3 has 15 residues. With V trimmed by 3 bases and J by 0 bases, 3 bases remained unmatched. CDR1 and CDR2 (germline): KGHSH, LQKENI. CDR3 sequence (DNA): TGTGCCAGCTCACCGGGGACAGCTAGCACAGATACGCAGTATTTT. Encoded protein: CASSPGTASTDTQYF.

The V gene is TRBV27, the J gene TRBJ1-2; TRBD1 is a possible D gene (5 bases). The germline gives CDR1 MNHEY, CDR2 SMNVEV (reference sequence). Between the trimmed V and J ends, which lost 8 bases and 2 bases, there was a span of 12 bases. This CDR3 spans 13 amino acids. The CDR3 coding sequence is TGTGCCAGCGCCTTTGGGGCCAACTATGGCTACACCTTC. Its translation: CASAFGANYGYTF.

The V gene is TRBV7-9, the J gene TRBJ1-2, with D possibly TRBD1 on 5 matching bases. Trimming left V 4 bases short and J 2 bases short, with 14 bases between. Germline CDR1 and CDR2: SEHNR and FQNEAQ (reference sequence). The CDR3 has 15 residues. In DNA form, the CDR3 reads TGTGCCAGCAGCTCTCGGGACGCTTACAACTATGGCTACACCTTC. This codes for CASSSRDAYNYGYTF.

The gene calls are TRBV7-9 and TRBJ1-3; no reliable D call. CDR3 length: 17 amino acids. Germline values: CDR1 SEHNR, CDR2 FQNEAQ (reference sequence). Trimming left V 1 base short and J 0 bases short, with 13 bases between. In DNA, the CDR3 is TGTGCCAGCAGCTTAGAGCTTGAGGGCCCCTCTGGAAACACCATATATTTT. It encodes CASSLELEGPSGNTIYF.

V is TRBV4-3 and J is TRBJ1-4, with a possible D match to TRBD1 (6 bases). CDR3 length equals 16 residues. CDR1 LGHNA and CDR2 YSLEER come from the germline V gene. Trimming stripped 4 bases from V and 7 bases from J, with 19 bases between. CDR3 loop: CASSPSGARGGEKLFF. In DNA form, the CDR3 reads TGCGCCAGCAGCCCCTCCGGGGCCCGAGGGGGTGAAAAACTGTTTTTT.

CDR3 sequence (DNA): TGTGCCAGCAGTTTAGGGCAGTCAAGCCAGCCCCAGCATTTT. This encodes CASSLGQSSQPQHF. The chain links TRBV27 to TRBJ1-5; unclear D gene. The V end was cut by 2 bases, the J end by 7 bases, with 12 bases between. Germline CDR1 MNHEY, CDR2 SMNVEV (reference sequence). The CDR3 is 14 residues long.

The rearrangement links TRBV29-1 to TRBJ2-1; 9 bases match TRBD2. The CDR3 consists of 14 residues. Germline V gives CDR1 SQVTM, CDR2 ANQGSEA. Germline trimming cut 6 bases from V and 4 bases from J; bases unmatched to any gene: 7. CDR3 coding DNA: TGCAGCGTGCCCACTAGCGGGCTTTACAATGAGCAGTTCTTC. It yields the protein CSVPTSGLYNEQFF.

V gene TRBV5-6 combines with J gene TRBJ2-1; D is undetermined. The CDR3 length is 14 residues. The V end was cut by 0 bases, the J end by 7 bases, with 11 bases between. CDR1 is SGHDT, CDR2 YYEEEE, per germline. The CDR3 bases are TGTGCCAGCAGCTTGGCTGGGGTAATGAATGAGCAGTTCTTC. Amino acid sequence: CASSLAGVMNEQFF.

The chain recombines TRBV6-1 with TRBJ2-5, with 8 bases fitting TRBD2. Germline V gives CDR1 MNHNS, CDR2 SASEGT. CDR3 size: 16 residues. With 0 bases clipped from V and 5 bases from J, the junction kept 8 bases outside the gene matches. The CDR3 sequence: CASSEAGPAGEETQYF. CDR3 DNA: TGTGCCAGCAGTGAAGCAGGCCCAGCGGGAGAGGAGACCCAGTACTTC.

CDR3 coding DNA: TGTGCCAGCGGGCTATTGTCGGGAGGAATTGGGACAGATACGCAGTATTTT. It encodes CASGLLSGGIGTDTQYF. The V and J genes are TRBV27 and TRBJ2-3; 7 nucleotides align to TRBD2. Trimming removed 8 bases from V and 3 bases from J; junction bases left unmatched: 17. Germline CDR1 MNHEY, CDR2 SMNVEV (reference sequence). This CDR3 is built from 17 residues.

The genes are TRBV30 and TRBJ2-1; 12 bases agree with TRBD2. Trimming cost V 1 base and J 5 bases; bases outside gene matches: 12. This CDR3 contains 18 residues. Germline loops: CDR1 GTSNPN, CDR2 SVGIG (reference sequence). CDR3 nucleotide sequence: TGTGCCTGGAGTGGCTTGGTCGCGACTAGCGGGAGTCACAATGAGCAGTTCTTC. Protein product: CAWSGLVATSGSHNEQFF.

DNA for the CDR3: TGTGCCAGCAGTTTATTAGGGTCGAATGGGGAAAAACTGTTTTTT. This gives the protein CASSLLGSNGEKLFF. This chain joins TRBV27 and TRBJ1-4; D gene unclear. This CDR3 is built from 15 residues. Trimming took off 1 base at V and 8 bases at J, with 14 bases between the two ends. Per the germline V gene, CDR1 is MNHEY and CDR2 is SMNVEV (reference sequence).

To note about this clone: At the DNA level, this CDR3 is encoded by other sequences in the same sample as well. The V gene is TRBV27, the J gene TRBJ2-3; D is undetermined. CDR1 and CDR2 (germline): MNHEY, SMNVEV (reference sequence). The ends were cut back, 6 bases at V and 3 bases at J, with 7 bases in the middle. There are 12 residues in the CDR3. Here the CDR3 reads CASSLDTDTQYF. The CDR3 bases are TGTGCCAGCAGCCTCGATACAGATACGCAGTATTTT.

The rearrangement links TRBV6-5 to TRBJ2-7; D could derive from TRBD1 or TRBD2 (5 bases each). V dropped 0 bases and J dropped 1 base, with 13 bases sitting between them. The CDR3 totals 16 residues. Germline V gives CDR1 MNHEY, CDR2 SVGAGI. The DNA of the CDR3 is TGTGCCAGCAGTTACTCGTTCGGGACCGCGTCCTACGAGCAGTACTTC. Translated, it gives CASSYSFGTASYEQYF.

The rearrangement joins TRBV5-4 to TRBJ2-7, with 8 bases identical to TRBD2. With 1 base clipped from V and 3 bases from J, the junction kept 6 bases outside the gene matches. The CDR3 runs 15 residues. Germline loops: CDR1 SGHNT, CDR2 YYREEE (reference sequence). CDR3: CASSLKRERFYEQYF. In DNA, the CDR3 is TGTGCCAGCAGCTTGAAGCGGGAGCGTTTCTACGAGCAGTACTTC.

This chain joins TRBV5-1 and TRBJ2-7; D is perhaps TRBD1 (6 bases). V was trimmed by 5 bases and J by 0 bases, leaving 15 bases between them. CDR1 and CDR2 from the germline V gene are SGHRS and YFSETQ. This CDR3 has 15 amino acids. For the CDR3, the DNA is TGCGCCAGCAGTGGGGTTCAGGGGAGCTCCTACGAGCAGTACTTC. This sequence encodes CASSGVQGSSYEQYF.